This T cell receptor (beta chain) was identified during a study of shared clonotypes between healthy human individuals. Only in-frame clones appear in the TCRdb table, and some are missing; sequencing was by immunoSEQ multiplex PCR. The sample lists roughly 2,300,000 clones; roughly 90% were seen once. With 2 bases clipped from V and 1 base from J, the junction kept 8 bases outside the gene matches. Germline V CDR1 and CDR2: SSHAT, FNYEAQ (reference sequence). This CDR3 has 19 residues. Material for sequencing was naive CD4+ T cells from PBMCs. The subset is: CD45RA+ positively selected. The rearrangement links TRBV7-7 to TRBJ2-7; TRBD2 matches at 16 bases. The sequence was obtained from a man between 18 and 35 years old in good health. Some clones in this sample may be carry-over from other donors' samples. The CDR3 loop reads CASSLPGLAGGLGSYEQYF. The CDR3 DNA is TGTGCCAGCAGCTTACCGGGACTAGCGGGAGGGCTTGGGTCCTACGAGCAGTACTTC.